Listed below are T cell receptor beta chains from one sample, sequenced in a study of cytomegalovirus exposure and HLA in healthy donors. TCRdb's copy holds only in-frame clones and misses some; the assay was immunoSEQ multiplex PCR. The sample records roughly 110,000 clones, about 75% being singletons. Sequenced: PBMCs. The receptors come from a male donor in good health and CMV-seropositive. CDR3s leave out the opening cysteine and the closing phenylalanine or tryptophan. Fields, in order: V gene, CDR3 protein.

>TRBV6-5
ASTWRENTEAF
>TRBV27
ASSFFSGANVLT
>TRBV7-3
ASSLMSGPTDTQY
>TRBV6-5
ASTRKGQGAETQY
>TRBV19
ASSELGFNYEKLF
>TRBV18
ASSPPGPDEKLF
>TRBV5-4
ASSPQRNMNTEAF
>TRBV6-1
ASRGQGGTEAF
>TRBV5-1
ASSAGLLGDYGYT
>TRBV6-1
ASSEGALRRLMNTEAF
>TRBV5-1
ASSPRTGPRVEQY
>TRBV5-1
ASSHGQGSQETQY
>TRBV7-6
ASSSLQGAHEKLF
>TRBV4-1
ASSQTGTSAYEQY
>TRBV21-1
ASPEIKDTANEKLF
>TRBV5-1
ASSLRRQGDTEAF
>TRBV7-6
ASSPGEHTQY
>TRBV6-5
ASSPQGHGELF
>TRBV30
AWELAGATDTQY
>TRBV27
ASGAANQPQH
>TRBV29-1
SADGGWNTEAF
>TRBV19
ASSGWTGANEQF
>TRBV28
ASSFKTGTGSLERGNTIY
>TRBV6-5
ASSYIRTGGNYGYT
>TRBV5-1
ASSVTGRMETQY
>TRBV7-8
ASRYSPGTQY
>TRBV5-6
ASSLARERTGGEKLF
>TRBV6-5
ASSYGASKYEQY
>TRBV4-2
ASSQEASRGYSNQPQH
>TRBV6-7
ASSMTRQGQPQH
>TRBV9
ASSGGEGHGYT
>TRBV28
ASSHGTGGQETQY
>TRBV27
ASSTTGEAQY
>TRBV4-2
ASSQGSSRLATNEQF
>TRBV9
ASSARGGKDTEAF
>TRBV27
ASSTIRDSNYEQY
>TRBV6-6
ASSYDRWEKLF
>TRBV30
AWSWGGNTEAF
>TRBV7-3
ASSFASGSFGNEQF
>TRBV7-6
ASSLPLGTGLDTIY
>TRBV7-8
ASSGRRAGESEQY
>TRBV7-6
ASSSGLPYNEQF
>TRBV28
ASSPRTALNTEAF
>TRBV6-6
ASRTVNTGELF
>TRBV30
ACRLDPGDEQY
>TRBV28
ASGRGTGRGKTEAF
>TRBV21-1
ASSKARRTDPYNEQF
>TRBV2
ASSEGNTGYGYT
>TRBV6-5
ASRTRGGAAGELF
>TRBV2
ASSESSHMNTEAF
>TRBV5-1
ASSLASGDYNEQF
>TRBV9
ASSPRQEKLF
>TRBV13
ASSPPPGLGPNEKLF
>TRBV6-5
ASSSRTVGGNTIY
>TRBV9
ASSVGLVETDTQY